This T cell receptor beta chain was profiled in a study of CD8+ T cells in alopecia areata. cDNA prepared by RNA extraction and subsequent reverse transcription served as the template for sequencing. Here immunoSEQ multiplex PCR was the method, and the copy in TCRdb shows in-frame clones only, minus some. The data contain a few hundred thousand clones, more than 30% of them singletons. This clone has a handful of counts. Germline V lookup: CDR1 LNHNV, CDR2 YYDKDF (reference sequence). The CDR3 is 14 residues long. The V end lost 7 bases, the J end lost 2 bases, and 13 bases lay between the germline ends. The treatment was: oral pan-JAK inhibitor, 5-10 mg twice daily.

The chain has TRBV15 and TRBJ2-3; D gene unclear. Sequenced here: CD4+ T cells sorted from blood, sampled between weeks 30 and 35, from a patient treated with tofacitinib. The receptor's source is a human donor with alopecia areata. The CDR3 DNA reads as TGTGCCACCACCCCGGGTCTACCCACAGATACGCAGTATTTT. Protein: CATTPGLPTDTQYF.